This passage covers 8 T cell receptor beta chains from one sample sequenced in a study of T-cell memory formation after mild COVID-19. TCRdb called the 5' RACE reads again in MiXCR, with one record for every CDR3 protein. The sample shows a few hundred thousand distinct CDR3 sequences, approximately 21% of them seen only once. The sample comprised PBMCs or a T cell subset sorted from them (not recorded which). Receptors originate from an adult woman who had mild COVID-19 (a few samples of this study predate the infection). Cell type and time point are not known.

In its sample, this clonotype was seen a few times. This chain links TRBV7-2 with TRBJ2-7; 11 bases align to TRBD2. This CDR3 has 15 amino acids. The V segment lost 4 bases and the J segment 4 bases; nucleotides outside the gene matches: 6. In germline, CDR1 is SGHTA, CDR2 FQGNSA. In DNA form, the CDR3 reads TGTGCCAGCAGCTCCACTAGCGGGAGTTGGTACGAGCAGTACTTC. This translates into CASSSTSGSWYEQYF.

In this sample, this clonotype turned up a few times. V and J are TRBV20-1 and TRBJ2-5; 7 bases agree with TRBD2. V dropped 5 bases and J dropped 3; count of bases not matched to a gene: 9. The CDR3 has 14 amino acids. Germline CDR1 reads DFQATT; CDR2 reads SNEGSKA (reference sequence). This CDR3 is CSAGPSGREETQYF. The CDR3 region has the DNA TGCAGTGCTGGGCCTAGCGGCCGTGAAGAGACCCAGTACTTC.

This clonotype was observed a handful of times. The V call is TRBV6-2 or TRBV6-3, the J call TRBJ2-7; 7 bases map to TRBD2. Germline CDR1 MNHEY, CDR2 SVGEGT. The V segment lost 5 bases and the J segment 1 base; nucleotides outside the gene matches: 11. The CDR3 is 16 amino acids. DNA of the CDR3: TGTGCCAGCAGTGTCACTAGCGCGCAAGATTCCTACGAGCAGTACTTC. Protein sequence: CASSVTSAQDSYEQYF.

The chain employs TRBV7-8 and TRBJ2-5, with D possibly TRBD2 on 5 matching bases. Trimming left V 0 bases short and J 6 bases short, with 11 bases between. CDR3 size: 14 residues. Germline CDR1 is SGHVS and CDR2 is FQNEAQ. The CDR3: CASSLAPGWKTQYF. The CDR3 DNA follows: TGTGCCAGCAGCTTAGCGCCGGGGTGGAAGACCCAGTACTTC.

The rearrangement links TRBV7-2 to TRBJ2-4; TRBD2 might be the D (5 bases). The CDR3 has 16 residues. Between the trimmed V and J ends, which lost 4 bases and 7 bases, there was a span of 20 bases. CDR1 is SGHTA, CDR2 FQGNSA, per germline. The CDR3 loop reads CASSSAPGVLSNIQYF. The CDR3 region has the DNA TGTGCCAGCAGCTCAGCCCCCGGGGTTCTTAGCAACATTCAGTACTTC.

The CDR3 DNA reads as TGCAGTGCTAGAGATGAGAGGACCTATGGCTACACCTTC. Translation gives CSARDERTYGYTF. The chain has TRBV20-1 and TRBJ1-2; D call uncertain. Trimming stripped 0 bases from V and 4 bases from J, with 9 bases between. CDR1 DFQATT and CDR2 SNEGSKA come from the germline V gene (reference sequence). The CDR3 covers 13 residues.

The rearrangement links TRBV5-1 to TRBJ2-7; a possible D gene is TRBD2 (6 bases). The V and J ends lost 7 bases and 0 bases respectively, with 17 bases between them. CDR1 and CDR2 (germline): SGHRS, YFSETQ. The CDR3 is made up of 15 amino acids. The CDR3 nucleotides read TGCGCCAGCCGACCGGGCCTAGCGACCTCCTACGAGCAGTACTTC. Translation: CASRPGLATSYEQYF.

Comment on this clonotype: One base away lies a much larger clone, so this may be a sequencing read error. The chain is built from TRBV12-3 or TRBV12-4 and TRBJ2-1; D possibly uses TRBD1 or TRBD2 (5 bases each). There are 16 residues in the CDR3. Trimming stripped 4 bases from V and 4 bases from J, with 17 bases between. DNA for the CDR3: TGTGCCAGCAGTTCCACCCACCGGGACGAATACAATGAGCAGTTCTTC. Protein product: CASSSTHRDEYNEQFF.